A selection of T cell receptor beta chains follows, all from one sample in a study of CD8+ T cells in alopecia areata. Generated by immunoSEQ multiplex PCR, the TCRdb table keeps only in-frame clones and is missing some. The data hold more than 200,000 clones, with 43% observed a single time. The specimen was CD4+ T cells sorted from blood, collected at approximately week 36, from a patient treated with tofacitinib. These receptors all come from a human donor with alopecia areata. Both conserved end residues are part of each CDR3. D genes are given only for firm matches. Not every row has a clone size; where given, it reads once, few, many or a size class.

V gene: TRBV6-1
J gene: TRBJ1-2
D gene: NA
CDR3 length: 15
clone size: NA
CDR3 protein: CASSEEGEASYGYTF
CDR3 DNA: TGTGCCAGCAGTGAAGAAGGGGAGGCTAGCTATGGCTACACCTTC

V gene: TRBV6-4
J gene: TRBJ1-5
D gene: NA
CDR3 length: 12
clone size: NA
CDR3 protein: CASNRQNQPQHF
CDR3 DNA: TGTGCCAGCAACCGACAGAATCAGCCCCAGCATTTT

V gene: TRBV4-1
J gene: TRBJ1-1
D gene: NA
CDR3 length: 15
clone size: NA
CDR3 protein: CASSQEPGGNTEAFF
CDR3 DNA: TGCGCCAGCAGCCAAGAACCCGGGGGCAACACTGAAGCTTTCTTT

V gene: TRBV27
J gene: TRBJ2-7
D gene: TRBD1
CDR3 length: 14
clone size: NA
CDR3 protein: CASSKTGGEYEQYF
CDR3 DNA: TGTGCCAGCAGTAAAACAGGGGGCGAATACGAGCAGTACTTC

V gene: TRBV6-6
J gene: TRBJ2-7
D gene: TRBD2
CDR3 length: 15
clone size: NA
CDR3 protein: CASSYEVAGAYEQYF
CDR3 DNA: TGTGCCAGCAGTTATGAGGTAGCGGGGGCCTACGAGCAGTACTTC

V gene: TRBV2
J gene: TRBJ2-7
D gene: TRBD1
CDR3 length: 14
clone size: NA
CDR3 protein: CASSGGTGTGEQYF
CDR3 DNA: TGTGCCAGCAGTGGAGGGACAGGGACGGGGGAGCAGTACTTC

V gene: TRBV28
J gene: TRBJ2-1
D gene: NA
CDR3 length: 11
clone size: few
CDR3 protein: CASSASTSQFF
CDR3 DNA: TGTGCCAGCAGTGCCTCGACTTCGCAGTTCTTC

V gene: TRBV5-6
J gene: TRBJ2-2
D gene: NA
CDR3 length: 15
clone size: few
CDR3 protein: CASIKAGENTGELFF
CDR3 DNA: TGTGCCAGCATCAAGGCAGGAGAGAACACCGGGGAGCTGTTTTTT

V gene: TRBV11-3
J gene: TRBJ1-2
D gene: NA
CDR3 length: 13
clone size: NA
CDR3 protein: CASSLDGLGGITF
CDR3 DNA: TGTGCCAGCAGCTTAGACGGCCTCGGCGGAATCACCTTC

V gene: TRBV5-1
J gene: TRBJ1-1
D gene: NA
CDR3 length: 13
clone size: NA
CDR3 protein: CASSLGPNTEAFF
CDR3 DNA: TGCGCCAGCAGCCTGGGACCGAACACTGAAGCTTTCTTT

V gene: TRBV18
J gene: TRBJ2-1
D gene: NA
CDR3 length: 13
clone size: few
CDR3 protein: CANRDSDYNEQFF
CDR3 DNA: TGTGCCAACCGGGACTCCGACTACAATGAGCAGTTCTTC

V gene: TRBV30
J gene: TRBJ1-1
D gene: NA
CDR3 length: 13
clone size: NA
CDR3 protein: CAWSVPGATEAFF
CDR3 DNA: TGTGCCTGGAGTGTTCCAGGGGCCACTGAAGCTTTCTTT

V gene: TRBV5-1
J gene: TRBJ2-2
D gene: TRBD2
CDR3 length: 18
clone size: few
CDR3 protein: CASSSGLAGVISAGELFF
CDR3 DNA: TGCGCCAGCAGCTCGGGACTAGCGGGAGTGATTTCGGCCGGGGAGCTGTTTTTT

V gene: TRBV30
J gene: TRBJ2-1
D gene: TRBD2
CDR3 length: 20
clone size: NA
CDR3 protein: CAWAERTSGPYGGSYNEQFF
CDR3 DNA: TGTGCCTGGGCCGAAAGGACTAGCGGGCCTTACGGTGGCTCCTACAATGAGCAGTTCTTC

V gene: TRBV30
J gene: TRBJ2-1
D gene: TRBD2
CDR3 length: 16
clone size: NA
CDR3 protein: CAWSVTSGSGYNEQFF
CDR3 DNA: TGTGCCTGGAGTGTGACTAGCGGGAGTGGGTACAATGAGCAGTTCTTC

V gene: TRBV25-1
J gene: TRBJ2-1
D gene: TRBD2
CDR3 length: 14
clone size: few
CDR3 protein: CASRTGGSYNEQFF
CDR3 DNA: TGTGCCAGCAGGACCGGGGGGTCCTACAATGAGCAGTTCTTC

V gene: TRBV29-1
J gene: TRBJ2-2
D gene: NA
CDR3 length: 14
clone size: NA
CDR3 protein: CSAASGPTTGELFF
CDR3 DNA: TGCAGCGCTGCGTCCGGGCCGACGACCGGGGAGCTGTTTTTT

V gene: TRBV18
J gene: TRBJ2-3
D gene: NA
CDR3 length: 13
clone size: NA
CDR3 protein: CASSSQRPMPQYF
CDR3 DNA: TGTGCCAGCTCAAGCCAACGCCCGATGCCGCAGTATTTT

V gene: TRBV20-1
J gene: TRBJ1-1
D gene: NA
CDR3 length: 10
clone size: few
CDR3 protein: CRGVGTEAFF
CDR3 DNA: TGCAGGGGGGTGGGCACTGAAGCTTTCTTT

V gene: TRBV30
J gene: TRBJ2-2
D gene: NA
CDR3 length: 13
clone size: NA
CDR3 protein: CAWSGLDTGELFF
CDR3 DNA: TGTGCCTGGAGTGGCCTCGATACCGGGGAGCTGTTTTTT

V gene: TRBV29-1
J gene: TRBJ1-2
D gene: TRBD1
CDR3 length: 14
clone size: NA
CDR3 protein: CSVARQGVNYGYTF
CDR3 DNA: TGCAGCGTGGCTAGACAGGGAGTTAACTATGGCTACACCTTC

V gene: TRBV7-8
J gene: TRBJ2-1
D gene: NA
CDR3 length: 14
clone size: NA
CDR3 protein: CASSFFAGSGEQFF
CDR3 DNA: TGTGCCAGCAGCTTCTTTGCCGGGAGTGGTGAGCAGTTCTTC

V gene: TRBV5-1
J gene: TRBJ2-1
D gene: NA
CDR3 length: 15
clone size: NA
CDR3 protein: CASSLVASDDNEQFF
CDR3 DNA: TGCGCCAGCAGCTTGGTGGCTAGCGACGACAATGAGCAGTTCTTC

V gene: TRBV7-9
J gene: TRBJ2-3
D gene: NA
CDR3 length: 14
clone size: NA
CDR3 protein: CASSFGGDTDTQYF
CDR3 DNA: TGTGCCAGCAGCTTCGGAGGGGACACAGATACGCAGTATTTT

V gene: TRBV7-2
J gene: TRBJ2-7
D gene: NA
CDR3 length: 15
clone size: NA
CDR3 protein: CASSLPSGSTYEQYF
CDR3 DNA: TGTGCCAGCAGCCTCCCCAGCGGTTCCACCTACGAGCAGTACTTC

V gene: TRBV6-5
J gene: TRBJ2-7
D gene: NA
CDR3 length: 9
clone size: NA
CDR3 protein: CASGYEQYF
CDR3 DNA: TGTGCCAGCGGATACGAGCAGTACTTC

V gene: TRBV5-1
J gene: TRBJ2-7
D gene: NA
CDR3 length: 14
clone size: NA
CDR3 protein: CASSPGQGRHEQYF
CDR3 DNA: TGCGCCAGCAGCCCCGGGCAGGGCCGCCACGAGCAGTACTTC

V gene: TRBV29-1
J gene: TRBJ1-1
D gene: TRBD1
CDR3 length: 13
clone size: NA
CDR3 protein: CSVDMAGGTEAFF
CDR3 DNA: TGCAGCGTTGATATGGCAGGGGGCACTGAAGCTTTCTTT

V gene: TRBV29-1
J gene: TRBJ2-3
D gene: NA
CDR3 length: 15
clone size: few
CDR3 protein: CSVERTATSTDTQYF
CDR3 DNA: TGCAGCGTTGAGAGGACAGCCACCAGCACAGATACGCAGTATTTT

V gene: TRBV4-2
J gene: TRBJ2-3
D gene: TRBD1
CDR3 length: 16
clone size: NA
CDR3 protein: CASSQGTGSWGDTQYF
CDR3 DNA: TGTGCCAGCAGCCAAGGGACAGGGTCTTGGGGAGATACGCAGTATTTT

V gene: TRBV25-1
J gene: TRBJ2-5
D gene: NA
CDR3 length: 13
clone size: NA
CDR3 protein: CASSEWREETQYF
CDR3 DNA: TGTGCCAGCAGTGAATGGAGGGAGGAGACCCAGTACTTC

V gene: TRBV7-2
J gene: TRBJ2-7
D gene: NA
CDR3 length: 12
clone size: NA
CDR3 protein: CASSLARNEQYF
CDR3 DNA: TGTGCCAGCAGCTTAGCGCGGAACGAGCAGTACTTC

V gene: TRBV2
J gene: TRBJ2-1
D gene: NA
CDR3 length: 14
clone size: NA
CDR3 protein: CASSPSGPLSEQFF
CDR3 DNA: TGTGCCAGCAGCCCGTCCGGACCTCTCAGTGAGCAGTTCTTC

V gene: TRBV5-1
J gene: TRBJ1-2
D gene: NA
CDR3 length: 12
clone size: NA
CDR3 protein: CASSSGNYGYTF
CDR3 DNA: TGCGCCAGCAGCTCTGGTAACTATGGCTACACCTTC

V gene: TRBV19
J gene: TRBJ2-7
D gene: TRBD2
CDR3 length: 13
clone size: NA
CDR3 protein: CASRATSSYEQYF
CDR3 DNA: TGTGCCAGCCGTGCGACTAGCAGCTACGAGCAGTACTTC

V gene: TRBV5-6
J gene: TRBJ2-7
D gene: TRBD1
CDR3 length: 13
clone size: NA
CDR3 protein: CASSSGQDYEQYF
CDR3 DNA: TGTGCCAGCAGCTCGGGACAGGACTACGAGCAGTACTTC

V gene: TRBV6-5
J gene: TRBJ2-7
D gene: TRBD1
CDR3 length: 13
clone size: few
CDR3 protein: CATSTGPSYEQYF
CDR3 DNA: TGTGCCACCTCGACAGGGCCTTCCTACGAGCAGTACTTC

V gene: TRBV7-9
J gene: TRBJ2-6
D gene: NA
CDR3 length: 16
clone size: NA
CDR3 protein: CASSLAQGSGANVLTF
CDR3 DNA: TGTGCCAGCAGCTTAGCGCAGGGGTCCGGGGCCAACGTCCTGACTTTC

V gene: TRBV7-3
J gene: TRBJ2-2
D gene: TRBD1
CDR3 length: 15
clone size: NA
CDR3 protein: CASSLVRGQTGELFF
CDR3 DNA: TGTGCCAGCAGCTTAGTCAGGGGGCAAACCGGGGAGCTGTTTTTT

V gene: TRBV4-3
J gene: TRBJ1-5
D gene: NA
CDR3 length: 15
clone size: few
CDR3 protein: CASSQDDREYQPQHF
CDR3 DNA: TGCGCCAGCAGCCAAGATGACAGAGAGTATCAGCCCCAGCATTTT

V gene: TRBV6-1
J gene: TRBJ2-2
D gene: NA
CDR3 length: 12
clone size: few
CDR3 protein: CASMGVTGELFF
CDR3 DNA: TGTGCCAGCATGGGAGTCACCGGGGAGCTGTTTTTT